Described below is a single T cell receptor (beta chain) sequence and its context. The data derive from a study of blood T cell repertoires in COVID-19. Across the whole study: Sites across the United States, Italy and Spain contributed samples from acute and convalescent COVID-19.

In germline, CDR1 is LNHDA, CDR2 SQIVND (reference sequence). The V end was cut by 7 bases, the J end by 10 bases, with 20 bases between. CDR3 size: 15 residues. Cohort allocation depended upon clinical history that participants reported. Libraries were prepared by immunoSEQ multiplex PCR; TCRdb keeps only in-frame clonotypes and omits some of them. The sample includes around 230,000 clones, approximately 83% of them seen just once. This TCR came from a woman aged 40 to 50 with acute COVID-19. Specimen: PBMCs or T cells enriched from blood (not recorded which). The V gene is TRBV19, the J gene TRBJ1-6; perhaps TRBD1 as D (6 bases). The DNA for the CDR3 is TGTGCCAGTAAAACAGGGTTAAGGACGCGGTCACCCCTCCACTTT. Its translation is CASKTGLRTRSPLHF.